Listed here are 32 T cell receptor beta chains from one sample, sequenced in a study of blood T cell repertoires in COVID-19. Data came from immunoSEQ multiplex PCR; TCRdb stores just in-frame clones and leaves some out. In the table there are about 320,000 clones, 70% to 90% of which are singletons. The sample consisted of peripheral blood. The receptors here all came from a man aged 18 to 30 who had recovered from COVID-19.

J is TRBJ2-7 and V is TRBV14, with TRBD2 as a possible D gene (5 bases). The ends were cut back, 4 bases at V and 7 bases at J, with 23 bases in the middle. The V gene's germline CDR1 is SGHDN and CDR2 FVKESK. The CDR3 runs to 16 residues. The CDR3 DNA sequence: TGTGCCAGCAGCCCTACGGCGGAGGCAGGCCTTAGGGAGCAGTACTTC. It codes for CASSPTAEAGLREQYF.

CDR3 residues: CSARSGHEQFF. The CDR3 region has the DNA TGCAGTGCTAGATCTGGGCATGAGCAGTTCTTC. The chain carries TRBV20-1 and TRBJ2-1; D gene ambiguous. Deletions cut 2 bases from V and 8 bases from J, with 7 bases between. Germline lookup yields CDR1 DFQATT and CDR2 SNEGSKA (reference sequence). The CDR3 totals 11 residues.

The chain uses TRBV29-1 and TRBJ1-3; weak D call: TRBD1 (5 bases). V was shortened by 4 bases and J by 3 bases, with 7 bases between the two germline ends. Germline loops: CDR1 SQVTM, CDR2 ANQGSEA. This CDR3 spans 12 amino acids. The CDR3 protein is CSVAGIGNTIYF. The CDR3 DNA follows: TGCAGCGTTGCAGGGATTGGAAACACCATATATTTT.

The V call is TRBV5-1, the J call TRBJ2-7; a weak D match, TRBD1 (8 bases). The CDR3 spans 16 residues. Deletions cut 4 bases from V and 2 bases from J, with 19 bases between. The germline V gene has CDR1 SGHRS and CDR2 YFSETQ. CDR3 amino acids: CASSLGGTGFTYEQYF. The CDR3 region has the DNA TGCGCCAGCAGCCTGGGAGGGACAGGATTTACCTACGAGCAGTACTTC.

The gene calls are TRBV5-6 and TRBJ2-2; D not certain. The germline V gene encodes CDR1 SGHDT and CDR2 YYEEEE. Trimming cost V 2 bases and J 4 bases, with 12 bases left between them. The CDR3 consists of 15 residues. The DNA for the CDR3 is TGTGCCAGCAGCTTCACCGACATGTCCACCGGGGAGCTGTTTTTT. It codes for CASSFTDMSTGELFF.

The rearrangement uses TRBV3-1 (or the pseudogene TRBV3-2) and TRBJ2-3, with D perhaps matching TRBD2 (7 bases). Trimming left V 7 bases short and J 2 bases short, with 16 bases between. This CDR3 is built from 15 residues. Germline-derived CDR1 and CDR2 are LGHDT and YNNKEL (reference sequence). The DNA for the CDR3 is TGTGCCAGCACCCCTGGGGGGGCTCTCACAGATACGCAGTATTTT. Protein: CASTPGGALTDTQYF.

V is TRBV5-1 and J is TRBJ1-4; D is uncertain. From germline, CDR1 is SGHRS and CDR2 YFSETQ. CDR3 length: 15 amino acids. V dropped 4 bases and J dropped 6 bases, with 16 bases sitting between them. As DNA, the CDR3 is TGCGCCAGCAGCCCCCCGGGAGGCATCGATGAAAAACTGTTTTTT. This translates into CASSPPGGIDEKLFF.

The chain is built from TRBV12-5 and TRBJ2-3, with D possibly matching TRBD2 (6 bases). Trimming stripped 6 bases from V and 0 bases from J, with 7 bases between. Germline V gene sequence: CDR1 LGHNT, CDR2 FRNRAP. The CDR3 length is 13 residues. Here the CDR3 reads CASGGGSTDTQYF. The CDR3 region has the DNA TGTGCTAGTGGGGGGGGAAGCACAGATACGCAGTATTTT.

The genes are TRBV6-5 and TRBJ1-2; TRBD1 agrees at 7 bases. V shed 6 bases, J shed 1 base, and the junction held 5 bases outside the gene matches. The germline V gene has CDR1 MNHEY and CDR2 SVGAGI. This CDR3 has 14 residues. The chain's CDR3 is CASSPGGSNYGYTF. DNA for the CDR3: TGTGCCAGCAGCCCAGGGGGAAGTAACTATGGCTACACCTTC.

CDR3 nucleotide sequence: TGTGCCAGCAGCCAAGATCTTGGACAGGGTTACTACGAGCAGTACTTC. It codes for CASSQDLGQGYYEQYF. V gene TRBV4-2 combines with J gene TRBJ2-7; 8 nucleotides agree with TRBD1. The germline V gene encodes CDR1 LGHNA and CDR2 YNFKEQ. CDR3 size: 16 residues. V lost 0 bases and J lost 3; bases outside the gene matches: 7.

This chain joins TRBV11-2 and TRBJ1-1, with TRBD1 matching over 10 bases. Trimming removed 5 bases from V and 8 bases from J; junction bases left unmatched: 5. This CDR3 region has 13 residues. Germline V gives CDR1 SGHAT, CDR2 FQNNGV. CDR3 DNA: TGTGCCAGCAGCGGACAGGGGGTGGGGGAAGCTTTCTTT. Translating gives CASSGQGVGEAFF.

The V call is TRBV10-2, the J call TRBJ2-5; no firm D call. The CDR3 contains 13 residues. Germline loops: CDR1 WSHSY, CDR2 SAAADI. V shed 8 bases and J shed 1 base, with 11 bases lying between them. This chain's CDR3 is CASCTEFQETQYF. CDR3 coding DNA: TGCGCCAGCTGTACGGAGTTCCAAGAGACCCAGTACTTC.

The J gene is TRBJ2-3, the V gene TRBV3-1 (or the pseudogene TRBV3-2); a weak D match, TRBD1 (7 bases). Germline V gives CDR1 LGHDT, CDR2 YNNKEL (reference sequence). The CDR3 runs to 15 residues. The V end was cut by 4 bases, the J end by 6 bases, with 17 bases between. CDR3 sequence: CASSPVAEDRDTQYF. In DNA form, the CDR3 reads TGTGCCAGCAGCCCCGTAGCGGAGGACAGGGATACGCAGTATTTT.

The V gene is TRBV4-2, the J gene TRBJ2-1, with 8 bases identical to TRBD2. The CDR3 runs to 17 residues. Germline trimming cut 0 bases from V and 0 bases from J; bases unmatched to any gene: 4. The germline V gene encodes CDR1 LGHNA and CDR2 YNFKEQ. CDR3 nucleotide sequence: TGTGCCAGCAGCCAAGATCTGAGCGGGAGCTCCTACAATGAGCAGTTCTTC. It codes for CASSQDLSGSSYNEQFF.

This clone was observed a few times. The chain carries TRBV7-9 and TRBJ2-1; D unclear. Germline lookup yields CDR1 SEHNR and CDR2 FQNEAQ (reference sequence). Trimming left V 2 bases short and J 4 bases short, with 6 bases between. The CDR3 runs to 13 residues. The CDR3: CASSLPMYNEQFF. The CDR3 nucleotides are TGTGCCAGCAGCTTACCCATGTACAATGAGCAGTTCTTC.

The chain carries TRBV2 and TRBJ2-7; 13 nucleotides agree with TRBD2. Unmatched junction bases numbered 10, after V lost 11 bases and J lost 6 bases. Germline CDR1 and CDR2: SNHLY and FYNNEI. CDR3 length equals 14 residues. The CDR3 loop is CAYRTSGRTGEQYF. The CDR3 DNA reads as TGTGCCTATAGGACTAGCGGGAGAACTGGCGAGCAGTACTTC. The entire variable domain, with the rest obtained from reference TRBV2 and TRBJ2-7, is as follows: EPEVTQTPSHQVTQMGQEVILRCVPISNHLYFYWYRQILGQKVEFLVSFYNNEISEKSEIFDDQFSVERPDGSNFTLKIRSTKLEDSAMYFCAYRTSGRTGEQYFGPGTRLTVT.

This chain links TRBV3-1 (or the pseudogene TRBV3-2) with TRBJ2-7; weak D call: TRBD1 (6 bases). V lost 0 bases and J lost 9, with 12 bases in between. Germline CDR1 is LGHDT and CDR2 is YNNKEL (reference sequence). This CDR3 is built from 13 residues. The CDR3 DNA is TGTGCCAGCAGCCAAGATGGCAGGACAGCGCAGTACTTC. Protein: CASSQDGRTAQYF.

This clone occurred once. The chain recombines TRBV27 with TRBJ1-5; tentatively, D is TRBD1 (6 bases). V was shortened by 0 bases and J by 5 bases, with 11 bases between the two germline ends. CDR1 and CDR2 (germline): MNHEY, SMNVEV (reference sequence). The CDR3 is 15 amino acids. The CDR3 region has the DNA TGTGCCAGCAGTTTATCAGCGGACAGTTATCAGCCCCAGCATTTT. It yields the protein CASSLSADSYQPQHF.

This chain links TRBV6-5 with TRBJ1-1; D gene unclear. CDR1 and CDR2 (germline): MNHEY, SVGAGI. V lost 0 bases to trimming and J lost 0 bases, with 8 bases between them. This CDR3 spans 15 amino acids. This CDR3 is CASSYSPGVNTEAFF. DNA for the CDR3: TGTGCCAGCAGTTACTCTCCCGGAGTGAACACTGAAGCTTTCTTT.

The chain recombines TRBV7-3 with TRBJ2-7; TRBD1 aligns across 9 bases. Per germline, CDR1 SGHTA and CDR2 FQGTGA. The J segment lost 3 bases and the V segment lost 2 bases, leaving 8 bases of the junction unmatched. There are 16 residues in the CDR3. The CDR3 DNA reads TGTGCCAGCAGCTTATGGGCCACAGGGGGCATCTACGAGCAGTACTTC. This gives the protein CASSLWATGGIYEQYF.

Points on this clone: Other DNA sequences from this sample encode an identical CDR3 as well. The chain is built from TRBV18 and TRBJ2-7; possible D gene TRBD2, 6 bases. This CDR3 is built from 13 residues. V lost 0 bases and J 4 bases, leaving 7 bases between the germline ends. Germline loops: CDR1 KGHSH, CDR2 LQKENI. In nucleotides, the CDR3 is TGTGCCAGCTCACCACCGGGGGGATACGAGCAGTACTTC. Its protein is CASSPPGGYEQYF.

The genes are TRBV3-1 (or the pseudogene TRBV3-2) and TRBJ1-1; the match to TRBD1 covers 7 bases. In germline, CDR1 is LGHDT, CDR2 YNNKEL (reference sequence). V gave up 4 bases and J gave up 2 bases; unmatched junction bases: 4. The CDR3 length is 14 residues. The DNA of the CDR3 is TGTGCCAGCAGCCGGGGACAGAGCAACACTGAAGCTTTCTTT. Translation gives CASSRGQSNTEAFF.

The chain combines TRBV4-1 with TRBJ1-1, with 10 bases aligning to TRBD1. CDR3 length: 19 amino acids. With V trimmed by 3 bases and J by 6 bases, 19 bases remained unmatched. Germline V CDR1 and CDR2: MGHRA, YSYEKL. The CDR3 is CASSHDKTGTGAPGAEAFF. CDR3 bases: TGCGCCAGCAGCCACGATAAGACCGGGACAGGGGCACCAGGGGCTGAAGCTTTCTTT.

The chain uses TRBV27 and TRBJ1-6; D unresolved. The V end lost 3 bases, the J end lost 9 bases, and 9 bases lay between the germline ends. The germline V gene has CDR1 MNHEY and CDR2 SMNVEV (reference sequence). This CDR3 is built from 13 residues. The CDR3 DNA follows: TGTGCCAGCAGTTTGGTTCGGGGTTCACCCCTCCACTTT. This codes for CASSLVRGSPLHF.

CDR3 DNA: TGTGCCAGCAGCATTCTCGGGACAGGGGTTATCGATGAGCAGTTCTTC. This translates into CASSILGTGVIDEQFF. The chain combines TRBV5-6 with TRBJ2-1; 10 nucleotides align to TRBD1. Germline assignment: CDR1 SGHDT and CDR2 YYEEEE. The ends lost 4 bases at V and 8 bases at J; junction bases unmatched: 12. The CDR3 extends over 16 amino acids.

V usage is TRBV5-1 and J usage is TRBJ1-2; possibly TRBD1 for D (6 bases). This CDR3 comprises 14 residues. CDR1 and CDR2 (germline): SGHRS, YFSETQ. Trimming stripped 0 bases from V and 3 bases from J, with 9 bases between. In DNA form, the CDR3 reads TGCGCCAGCAGCTTGGGGGCAGGGGACTATGGCTACACCTTC. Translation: CASSLGAGDYGYTF.

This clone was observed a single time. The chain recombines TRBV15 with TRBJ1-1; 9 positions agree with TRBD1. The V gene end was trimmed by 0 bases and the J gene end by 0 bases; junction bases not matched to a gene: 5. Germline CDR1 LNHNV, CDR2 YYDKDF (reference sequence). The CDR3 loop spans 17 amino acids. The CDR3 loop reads CATSRDSGQGMNTEAFF. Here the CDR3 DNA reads TGTGCCACCAGCAGAGATTCGGGACAGGGAATGAACACTGAAGCTTTCTTT.

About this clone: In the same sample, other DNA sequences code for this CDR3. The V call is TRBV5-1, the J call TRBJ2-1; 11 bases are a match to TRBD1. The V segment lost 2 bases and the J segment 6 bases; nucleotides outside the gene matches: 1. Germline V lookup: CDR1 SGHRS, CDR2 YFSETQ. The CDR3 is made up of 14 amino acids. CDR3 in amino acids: CASSFGTGGNEQFF. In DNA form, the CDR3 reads TGCGCCAGCAGCTTCGGGACAGGGGGCAATGAGCAGTTCTTC.

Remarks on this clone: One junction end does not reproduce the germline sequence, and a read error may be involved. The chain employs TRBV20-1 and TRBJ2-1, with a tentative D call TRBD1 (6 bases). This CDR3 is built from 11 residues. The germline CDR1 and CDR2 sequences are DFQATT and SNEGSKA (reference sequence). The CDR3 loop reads CSAMDSNGQFF. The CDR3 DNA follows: TGCAGTGCTATGGACAGTAATGGGCAGTTCTTC.

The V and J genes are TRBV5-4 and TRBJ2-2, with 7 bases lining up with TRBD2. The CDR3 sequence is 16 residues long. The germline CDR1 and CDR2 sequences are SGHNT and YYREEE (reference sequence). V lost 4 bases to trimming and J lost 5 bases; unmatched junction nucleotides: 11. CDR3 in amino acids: CASSRPGGSTTGELFF. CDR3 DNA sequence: TGTGCCAGCAGCCGCCCCGGCGGGAGCACAACCGGGGAGCTGTTTTTT. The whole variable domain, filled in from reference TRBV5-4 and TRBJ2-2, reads ETGVTQSPTHLIKTRGQQVTLRCSSQSGHNTVSWYQQALGQGPQFIFQYYREEENGRGNFPPRFSGLQFPNYSSELNVNALELDDSALYLCASSRPGGSTTGELFFGEGSRLTVL.

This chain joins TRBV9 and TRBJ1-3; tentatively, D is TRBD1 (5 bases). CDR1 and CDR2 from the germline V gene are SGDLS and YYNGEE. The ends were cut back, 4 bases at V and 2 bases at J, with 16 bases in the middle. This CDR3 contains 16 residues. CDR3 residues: CASSRGDGGAGNTIYF. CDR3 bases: TGTGCCAGCAGCCGTGGAGACGGGGGGGCTGGAAACACCATATATTTT.

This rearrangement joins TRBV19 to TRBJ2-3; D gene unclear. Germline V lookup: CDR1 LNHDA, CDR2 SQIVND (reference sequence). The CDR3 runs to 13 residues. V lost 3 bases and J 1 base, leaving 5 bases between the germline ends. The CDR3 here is CASSIEGTDTQYF. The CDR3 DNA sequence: TGTGCCAGTAGTATCGAGGGCACAGATACGCAGTATTTT.